A selection of T cell receptor beta chains follows, all from one sample in a study of cytomegalovirus exposure and HLA in healthy donors. Sequencing used immunoSEQ multiplex PCR; TCRdb keeps in-frame clones, though not all of them. This table holds some 70,000 clones, roughly 97% found once. What was sequenced was PBMCs. The source is a man between 18 and 29 years old in good health and CMV-seronegative. Both conserved end residues are part of each CDR3.

V: TRBV5-1
CDR3: CASSLSGMETDTQYF

V: TRBV5-4
CDR3: CASSLVPSGRDEQYF

V: TRBV5-4
CDR3: CASSLDRAYEQYF

V: TRBV28
CDR3: CASSPGGRDEQFF

V: TRBV25-1
CDR3: CASSRTETEQPQHF

V: TRBV9
CDR3: CASSVTGQGETEAFF

V: TRBV6-1
CDR3: CASMRVPNEKLFF

V: TRBV2
CDR3: CARGQGPGELFF

V: TRBV5-4
CDR3: CASSRTGGTGNTIYF

V: TRBV4-1
CDR3: CASSLMTGEDYGYTF

V: TRBV4-1
CDR3: CASSQTTGNTEAFF

V: TRBV15
CDR3: CATSFGTGNQPQHF

V: TRBV28
CDR3: CASSLLGGLTLAKNIQYF

V: TRBV28
CDR3: CASSGGETNYGYTF

V: TRBV6-5
CDR3: CASSQQGISNQPQHF

V: TRBV18
CDR3: CASSPLETETYGYTF

V: TRBV4-1
CDR3: CASSPRDRPYNSPLHF

V: TRBV7-7
CDR3: CASSAAPGLAVYNEQFF

V: TRBV10-2
CDR3: CASSEWPGTGDGYTF

V: TRBV19
CDR3: CASSSSTAANQPQHF

V: TRBV9
CDR3: CASSAEGTSNQPQHF

V: TRBV18
CDR3: CASSPPGHLNYGYTF

V: TRBV6-5
CDR3: CASRSDRWSTYEQYF

V: TRBV28
CDR3: CASSWPQGGGETEAFF

V: TRBV19
CDR3: CASSIGPGTYEQYF

V: TRBV21-1
CDR3: CARIRQNETYEQYF

V: TRBV6-6
CDR3: CASRRQGAGDEQFF

V: TRBV10-3
CDR3: CAISQGADQPQHF

V: TRBV9
CDR3: CASSVTGRTDTQYF

V: TRBV11-2
CDR3: CASSSQGGYNEKLFF

V: TRBV5-6
CDR3: CASSLGQGAREQYF

V: TRBV27
CDR3: CASSLTGAGTGELFF

V: TRBV11-3
CDR3: CASSISLNTEAFF

V: TRBV2
CDR3: CASSEDLRGGNTGELFF

V: TRBV11-3
CDR3: CASRGGGGSEQYF

V: TRBV11-2
CDR3: CASSFGGSETQYF

V: TRBV19
CDR3: CASSMGRTNTEAFF

V: TRBV15
CDR3: CATSRPGGAYEQYF

V: TRBV11-2
CDR3: CASSVTGSEQYF

V: TRBV4-1
CDR3: CASSQAEGVGQPQHF